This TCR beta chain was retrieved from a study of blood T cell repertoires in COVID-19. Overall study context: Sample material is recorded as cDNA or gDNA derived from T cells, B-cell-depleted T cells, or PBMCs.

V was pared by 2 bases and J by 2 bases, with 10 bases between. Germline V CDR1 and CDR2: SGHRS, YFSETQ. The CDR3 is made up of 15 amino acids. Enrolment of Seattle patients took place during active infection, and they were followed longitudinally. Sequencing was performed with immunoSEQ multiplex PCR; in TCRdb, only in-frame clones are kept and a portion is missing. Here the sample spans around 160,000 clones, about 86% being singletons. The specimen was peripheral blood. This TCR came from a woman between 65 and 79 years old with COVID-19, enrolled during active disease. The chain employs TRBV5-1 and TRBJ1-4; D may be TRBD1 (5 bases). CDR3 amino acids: CASSFRQPTNEKLFF. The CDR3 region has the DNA TGCGCCAGCAGCTTCCGACAGCCCACTAATGAAAAACTGTTTTTT. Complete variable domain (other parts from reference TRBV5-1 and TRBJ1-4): KAGVTQTPRYLIKTRGQQVTLSCSPISGHRSVSWYQQTPGQGLQFLFEYFSETQRNKGNFPGRFSGRQFSNSRSEMNVSTLELGDSALYLCASSFRQPTNEKLFFGSGTQLSVL.